Below, one TCR beta chain is given with its context. This sample is drawn from a study of blood T cell repertoires in COVID-19. Method: immunoSEQ multiplex PCR; TCRdb's copy keeps in-frame clones and lacks some. This table has some 22,000 clones, 86% appearing once. The origin of this receptor is an elderly woman with acute or convalescent COVID-19. Sample: peripheral blood.

CDR3 DNA: TGCGCCAGCAGCCAACACATAGGGGACAGGGAAAGTGGCTACACCTTC. Translating gives CASSQHIGDRESGYTF. The chain carries TRBV4-3 and TRBJ1-2; 9 bases map to TRBD1. The V and J ends lost 2 bases and 7 bases, in that order; junction bases with no gene match: 11. The CDR3 length is 16 residues. The germline V gene has CDR1 LGHNA and CDR2 YSLEER.